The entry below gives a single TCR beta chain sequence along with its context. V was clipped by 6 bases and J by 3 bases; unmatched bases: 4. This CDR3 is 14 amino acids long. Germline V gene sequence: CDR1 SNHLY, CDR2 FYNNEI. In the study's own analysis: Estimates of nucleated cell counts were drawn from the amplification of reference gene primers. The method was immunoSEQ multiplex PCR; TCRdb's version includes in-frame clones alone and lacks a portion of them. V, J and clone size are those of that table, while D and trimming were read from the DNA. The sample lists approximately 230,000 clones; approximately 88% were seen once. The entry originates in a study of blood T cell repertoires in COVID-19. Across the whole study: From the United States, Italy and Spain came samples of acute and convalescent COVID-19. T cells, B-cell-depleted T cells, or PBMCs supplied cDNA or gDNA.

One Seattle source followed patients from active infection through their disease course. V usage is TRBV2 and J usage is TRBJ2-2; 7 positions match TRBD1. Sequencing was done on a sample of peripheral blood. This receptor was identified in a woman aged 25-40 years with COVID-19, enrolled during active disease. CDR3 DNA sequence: TGTGCCAGCAGATTCACAGGGGACACCGGGGAGCTGTTTTTT. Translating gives CASRFTGDTGELFF.